This T cell receptor beta chain was sequenced in a study of T cell responses to AZD1222 COVID-19 vaccine. On the study more broadly: Some second doses came at about 4 weeks and others at about 12 weeks; these were pooled. Study-wide results and caveats: Possibly, clonal diversity was underestimated; donors were largely white British and included more females. CD4 TCRs linked to vaccination spanned spike, dominating at 160-218 and 743-854.

Looked up from germline, CDR1 is SGHTA and CDR2 is FQGNSA. This CDR3 contains 15 residues. Trimming shortened V by 2 bases and J by 3 bases, and 10 bases separated the two germline ends. TCRdb's table, derived via immunoSEQ multiplex PCR, lists solely in-frame clones and lacks some. The sample records 150,000 to 200,000 clones, nearly 95% being singletons. In the case of this clone: Its antigen is currently unknown.

The sequencing used peripheral blood, collected on day 0 of AZD1222 vaccination. This clonotype originated in an adult in good health. The V call is TRBV7-2, the J call TRBJ1-4; D is unresolved. The CDR3 region is CASSLFGAANEKLFF. The DNA for the CDR3 is TGTGCCAGCAGCTTATTCGGTGCGGCTAATGAAAAACTGTTTTTT.